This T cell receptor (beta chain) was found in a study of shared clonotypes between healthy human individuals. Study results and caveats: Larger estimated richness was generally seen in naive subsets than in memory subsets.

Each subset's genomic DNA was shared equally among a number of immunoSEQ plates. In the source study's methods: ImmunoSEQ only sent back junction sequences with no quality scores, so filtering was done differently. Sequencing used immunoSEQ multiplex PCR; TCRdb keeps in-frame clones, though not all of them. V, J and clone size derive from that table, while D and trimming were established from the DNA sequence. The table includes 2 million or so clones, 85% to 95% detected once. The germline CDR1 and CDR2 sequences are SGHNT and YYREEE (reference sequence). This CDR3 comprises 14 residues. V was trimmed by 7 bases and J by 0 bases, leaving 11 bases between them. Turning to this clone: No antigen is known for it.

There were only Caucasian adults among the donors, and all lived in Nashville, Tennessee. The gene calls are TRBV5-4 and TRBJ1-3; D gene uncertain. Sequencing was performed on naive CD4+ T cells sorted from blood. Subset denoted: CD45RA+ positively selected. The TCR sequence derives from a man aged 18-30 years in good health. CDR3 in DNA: TGTGCCAGCGGAGACGGCAGCTCTGGAAACACCATATATTTT. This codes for CASGDGSSGNTIYF.